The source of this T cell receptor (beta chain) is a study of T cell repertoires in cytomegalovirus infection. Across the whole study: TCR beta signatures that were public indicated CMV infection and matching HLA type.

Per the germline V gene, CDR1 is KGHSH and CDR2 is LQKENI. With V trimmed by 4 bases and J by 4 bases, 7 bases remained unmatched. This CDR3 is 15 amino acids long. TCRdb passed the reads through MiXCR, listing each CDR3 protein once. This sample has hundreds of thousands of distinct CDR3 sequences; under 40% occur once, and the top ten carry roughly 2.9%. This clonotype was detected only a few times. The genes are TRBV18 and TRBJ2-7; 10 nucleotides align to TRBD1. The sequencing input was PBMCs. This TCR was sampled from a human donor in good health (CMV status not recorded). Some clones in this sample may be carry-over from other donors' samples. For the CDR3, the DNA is TGTGCCAGCTCACATGAGACAGGGGGCTTGTACGAGCAGTACTTC. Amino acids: CASSHETGGLYEQYF.